This TCR beta chain originates from a study of response to subunit inactivated influenza vaccine. The ends lost 4 bases at V and 7 bases at J; junction bases unmatched: 10. Germline V gives CDR1 SGHRS, CDR2 YFSETQ. CDR3 length: 15 amino acids. This clonotype was seen a handful of times. One entry per CDR3 protein, called by TCRdb with MiXCR from the RT-PCR reads. This repertoire shows about 570,000 distinct CDR3 sequences, 11% found once; its top ten account for roughly 11%. This same sample was also taken into another study, of T cells expressing NK-cell markers. That publication notes: 5'RACE template switching built TCR beta cDNA with unique molecular identifiers.

The specimen comprised PBMCs from blood, sampled on the day of vaccination. V usage is TRBV5-1 and J usage is TRBJ1-4; 7 bases match TRBD1. The TCR comes from a man in his forties or fifties who received an inactivated influenza vaccine. The CDR3 here is CASSADRDSTEKLFF. The DNA for the CDR3 is TGCGCCAGCAGCGCGGACCGGGACAGCACTGAAAAACTGTTTTTT.